What follows describes a single T cell receptor (beta chain). What it recognizes is unknown. The data originate from a study of CD8+ T cells in alopecia areata. Study-wide points: Possibly as an HLA-related effect, TCR sharing across patients appeared less clear than in mice. Across lesional scalp, and particularly alopecia totalis/universalis, clonality surpassed that of normal scalp.

The trim removed 6 bases at V and 10 bases at J, leaving 8 bases unmatched. From germline, CDR1 is SGHVS and CDR2 FNYEAQ. This CDR3 spans 13 amino acids. Investigators sorted PBMCs to obtain both CD4+ and CD8+ T cells. Investigators isolated RNA and reverse transcribed it into cDNA to act as the sequencing template. Using immunoSEQ multiplex PCR, the repertoire was profiled, and TCRdb retains in-frame clones only, with some absent. The sample holds some 100,000 clones; 55% to 80% are singletons and the top ten take around 2.8%. Sequencing was done on a sample of CD4+ T cells sorted from blood. The TCR originated in a human donor in good health. J is TRBJ1-4 and V is TRBV7-6, with 7 nucleotides matching TRBD1. CDR3 nucleotides: TGTGCCAGCAGTTCACAGGGGCTGGGAAAACTGTTTTTT. Its protein product is CASSSQGLGKLFF.